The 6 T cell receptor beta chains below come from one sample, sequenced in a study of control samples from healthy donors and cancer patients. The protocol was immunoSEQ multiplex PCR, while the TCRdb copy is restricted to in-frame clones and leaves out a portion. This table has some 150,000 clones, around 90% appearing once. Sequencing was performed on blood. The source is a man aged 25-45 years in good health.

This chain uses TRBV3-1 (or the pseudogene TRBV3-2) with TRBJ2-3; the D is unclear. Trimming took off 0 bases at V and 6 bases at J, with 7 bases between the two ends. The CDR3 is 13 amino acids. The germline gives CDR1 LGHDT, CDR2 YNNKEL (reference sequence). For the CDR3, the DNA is TGTGCCAGCAGCCAAGAGCTAGTGGATACGCAGTATTTT. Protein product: CASSQELVDTQYF.

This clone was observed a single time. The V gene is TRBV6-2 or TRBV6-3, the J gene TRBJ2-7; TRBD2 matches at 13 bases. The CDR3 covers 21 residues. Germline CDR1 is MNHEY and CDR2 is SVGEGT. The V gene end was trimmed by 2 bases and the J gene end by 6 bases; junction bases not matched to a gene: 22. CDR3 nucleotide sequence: TGTGCCAGCAGTTACGCGACAGGGTCCGGGACTAGCGGGGTTCGGAGAACCGAGCAGTACTTC. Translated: CASSYATGSGTSGVRRTEQYF.

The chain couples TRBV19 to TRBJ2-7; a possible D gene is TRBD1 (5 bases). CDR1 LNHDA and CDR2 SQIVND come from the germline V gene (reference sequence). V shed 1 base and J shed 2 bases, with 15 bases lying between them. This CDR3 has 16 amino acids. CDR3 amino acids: CASSIGSPQGTYEQYF. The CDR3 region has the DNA TGTGCCAGTAGTATAGGGTCCCCTCAGGGCACCTACGAGCAGTACTTC. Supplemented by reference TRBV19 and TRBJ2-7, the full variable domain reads DGGITQSPKYLFRKEGQNVTLSCEQNLNHDAMYWYRQDPGQGLRLIYYSQIVNDFQKGDIAEGYSVSREKKESFPLTVTSAQKNPTAFYLCASSIGSPQGTYEQYFGPGTRLTVT.

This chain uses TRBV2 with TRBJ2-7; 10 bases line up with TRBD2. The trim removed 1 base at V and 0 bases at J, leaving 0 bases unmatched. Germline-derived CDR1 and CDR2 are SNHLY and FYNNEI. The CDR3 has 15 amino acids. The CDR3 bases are TGTGCCAGCAGTGAAGGGACTAGCGGCTCCTACGAGCAGTACTTC. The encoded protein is CASSEGTSGSYEQYF.

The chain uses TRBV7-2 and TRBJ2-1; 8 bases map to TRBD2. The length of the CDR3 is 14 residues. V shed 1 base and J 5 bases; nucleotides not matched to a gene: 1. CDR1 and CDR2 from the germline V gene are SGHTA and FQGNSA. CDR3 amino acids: CASSLVAGNNEQFF. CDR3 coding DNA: TGTGCCAGCAGCTTAGTAGCGGGGAACAATGAGCAGTTCTTC.

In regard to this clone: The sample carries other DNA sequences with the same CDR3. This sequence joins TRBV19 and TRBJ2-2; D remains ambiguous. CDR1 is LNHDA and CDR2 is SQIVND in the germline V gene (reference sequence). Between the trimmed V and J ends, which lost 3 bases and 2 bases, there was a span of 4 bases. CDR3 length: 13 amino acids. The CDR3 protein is CASSIGNTGELFF. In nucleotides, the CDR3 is TGTGCCAGTAGTATTGGCAACACCGGGGAGCTGTTTTTT. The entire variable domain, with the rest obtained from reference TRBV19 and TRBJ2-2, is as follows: DGGITQSPKYLFRKEGQNVTLSCEQNLNHDAMYWYRQDPGQGLRLIYYSQIVNDFQKGDIAEGYSVSREKKESFPLTVTSAQKNPTAFYLCASSIGNTGELFFGEGSRLTVL.